This T cell receptor (beta chain) is drawn from a study of blood T cells in healthy people across ages. Study observations and caveats: Naive T cell percentage and TCR beta diversity correlated strongly. Age brought a roughly linear fall in TCR beta diversity measured per million T cells.

This clonotype was picked up many times. The antigen is undetermined. The total RNA that was extracted per sample amounted to at least 5.5 micrograms. Through a sample-barcoded 5' primer and a J-beta primer mix, a second PCR was run for roughly 6 to 12 cycles. Each cDNA molecule was tagged by a template-switch adaptor with 12 random nucleotides. TCRdb itself ran the 5' RACE reads through MiXCR, one entry per CDR3 protein. The data show 1.2 million to 1.5 million distinct CDR3 sequences, 35% to 45% seen once. The CDR3 has 16 residues. The germline CDR1 and CDR2 sequences are DFQATT and SNEGSKA (reference sequence). The V and J ends lost 2 bases and 2 bases, in that order; junction bases with no gene match: 8.

What was sequenced was blood. This chain joins TRBV20-1 and TRBJ2-3, with TRBD2 matching 9 bases. This clonotype was obtained from a woman in her late teens or twenties in good health. In DNA form, the CDR3 reads TGCAGTGCTAGAAGCGAGCGGGGGGAAGTCACAGATACGCAGTATTTT. It translates to CSARSERGEVTDTQYF.